Below, one TCR beta chain is given with its context. This clone showed up just once. Its specific antigen is unknown. Per-nucleotide qualities are absent, and no much larger clonotype sits a single base away. This entry belongs to a study of blood T cell repertoires in COVID-19 (dated by TCRdb to the early 2020s). General notes on the study: Samples covering the acute and convalescent phases of COVID-19 were provided by collaborators in the United States, Italy and Spain. The material from the prospective study consisted of cDNA or gDNA derived from T cells, B-cell-depleted T cells, or PBMCs. HLA class I and class II types, where available, came from metadata supplied by the sample provider rather than from assay-based typing. The repertoires were made available in a free public database intended to serve as a resource for research on the immune response to SARS-CoV-2. The samples were drawn from the first 160 participants of the ongoing ImmuneRACE study and from some 1,300 subjects provided by 6 global collaborators. Nearly every sample came with metadata listing a de-identified subject ID, COVID-19 status, age in years and sex. Deeply sampled blood TCRbeta repertoires from subjects exposed to, actively infected with, or recovered from COVID-19 were included in the dataset.

TCRbeta CDR3 regions were amplified from genomic DNA using the immunoSEQ Assay, a bias-controlled multiplex PCR. The paper's data handling went like this. The number of nucleated cells in each sample was estimated from the amplification of reference gene primers within the assay. Sequence reads were collapsed and filtered to measure the absolute abundance of every unique TCRbeta CDR3 rearrangement. For each sample, productive Simpson clonality was calculated by taking the square root of Simpson's diversity index across productive rearrangements. What TCRdb holds here is the immuneACCESS table cut down to in-frame rearrangements. Part of the clones is not present; checked against another copy, under half of the missing clones reflect an unresolved V gene, and the others are unexplained. V, J and clone size reflect that table, while D and trimming were determined from the DNA. For this sample the table gives more than 40,000 clones, of which roughly 89% were detected only once. The ten largest clones represent approximately 12% of the sample.

The collaborating institutions used their own protocols to collect whole blood in K2EDTA tubes. For TCRbeta analysis, collaborators shipped samples as frozen whole blood, isolated PBMCs, or DNA extracted from either of those sample types. Looking up the germline V gene yields CDR1 SGHTA and CDR2 FQGNSA. The trim is 3 bases for V and 10 bases for J, with a gap of 10 bases between the germline ends. Measured from the cysteine to the phenylalanine, the CDR3 is 12 residues long. This entry keeps only the CDR3 DNA: 36 bases, framed from base 1. Results the study describes overall, beyond this receptor: Clinical and demographic metadata were provided uncurated, with the amount varying by source and participant.

Sequencing was performed on peripheral blood. This receptor chain uses TRBV7-2 and TRBJ2-1; a tentative D call is TRBD2 (5 bases match). This clonotype originated in a man older than 75 with acute or convalescent COVID-19. CDR3 protein: CASSFPAGEQFF. The sequence in DNA is TGTGCCAGCAGCTTCCCGGCGGGCGAGCAGTTCTTC.